The clone carrying this TCR beta chain was detected ten times or more. Its antigen is still unknown. Time point of the sample: newly diagnosed GD, antithyroid drugs for less than 3 months. From RNA extracted from PBMCs, the TCR library was made. The CDR3 loop spans 14 amino acids. V lost 5 bases, J lost 3 bases, and 6 bases stayed unmatched. Germline CDR1 and CDR2: SGHTA and FQGNSA. This entry is derived from a study of regulatory T cells in long-lasting Graves disease. The authors built TCR beta libraries using iRepertoire HTBI primers and Arm-PCR of CDR3 regions. A single record per CDR3 protein comes from TCRdb applying MiXCR to the multiplex PCR reads. The profile shows about 460,000 distinct CDR3 sequences, approximately 14% of them singletons. Whole-study findings and limits: More public clonotypes were shared by persistent patients (about 2,700) than by new patients (roughly 1,000).

This sample also appeared in a second study, on T cells in Graves' hyperthyroidism and ophthalmopathy. That paper notes: Patients between 18 and 65 years old had hyperthyroidism, newly diagnosed and lasting under 2 months. The HTBI primer set served for first-round RT-PCR of the TCR CDR3. In the blood, most expanded thyroid clonotypes above 0.001 appeared as well.

The chain couples TRBV7-2 to TRBJ2-7; 8 bases are shared with TRBD1. The sample consisted of peripheral blood mononuclear cells (PBMCs), taken at new diagnosis, from a patient treated with antithyroid drugs. The TCR was taken from a woman aged 45-65 years with Graves disease. The CDR3 here is CASSEGTGYYEQYF. The CDR3 bases are TGTGCCAGCAGCGAAGGGACAGGTTACTACGAGCAGTACTTC.